This T cell receptor beta chain is from a study of blood T cell repertoires in COVID-19. Study-wide context: Sites in the United States, Italy and Spain provided acute and convalescent COVID-19 samples.

Authors' data handling: Amplification from reference gene primers served as the basis for estimated nucleated cell counts. Libraries were prepared by immunoSEQ multiplex PCR; TCRdb keeps only in-frame clonotypes and omits some of them. D and trimming were read from the DNA, whereas the V and J calls and clone size are those reported in that table. Of fewer than 250,000 clones detected, around 80% appear once; the ten largest clones hold about 1.9%. The V segment lost 5 bases and the J segment 12 bases; nucleotides outside the gene matches: 4. CDR1 and CDR2 (germline): MDHEN, SYDVKM. CDR3 length: 11 residues.

The rearrangement uses TRBV28 and TRBJ2-4, with 7 bases lining up with TRBD1. This sequence was found in a woman aged 80 or over with acute or convalescent COVID-19. What was sequenced was peripheral blood. CDR3 sequence (DNA): TGTGCCAGCAGTAACAGGGGACGTCAGTACTTC. Translated, it gives CASSNRGRQYF.